This is a list of T cell receptor beta chains from one sample in a study of cytomegalovirus exposure and HLA in healthy donors. The method was immunoSEQ multiplex PCR; TCRdb's version includes in-frame clones alone and lacks a portion of them. Here the sample spans 100,000 to 150,000 clones, around 77% being singletons. The source material was PBMCs. The receptors come from a woman between 45 and 65 years old in good health and CMV-seronegative. Each CDR3 is given with its conserved first and last residue. The D gene is left open where the match is weak. Not all rows give a size; the values are once, few, many and, for expanded clones, a class.

TRBJ1-2	-	TRBV7-8	-	TGTGCCAGCAGCTTACAACAGTTCTATGGCTACACCTTC	CASSLQQFYGYTF
TRBJ1-1	TRBD1	TRBV6-6	-	TGTGCCATCACCCCCAGGGGGCACTCTGCGAACACTGAAGCTTTCTTT	CAITPRGHSANTEAFF
TRBJ2-3	TRBD1	TRBV5-1	-	TGCGCCAGCAGCTTGGGGGACAGGTTCACAGATACGCAGTATTTT	CASSLGDRFTDTQYF
TRBJ2-7	-	TRBV19	-	TGTGCCAGTAGTTTAGGACAGAGCTACGAGCAGTACTTC	CASSLGQSYEQYF
TRBJ1-1	TRBD1	TRBV6-5	-	TGTGCCAGCAGTTCCGGGCCGGACAGGGAAGCTTTCTTT	CASSSGPDREAFF
TRBJ1-5	TRBD1	TRBV6-1	-	TGTGCCAGCAGTGGCCCTTCAGGGGGGTATCAGCCCCAGCATTTT	CASSGPSGGYQPQHF
TRBJ2-2	TRBD2	TRBV9	-	TGTGCCAGCAGCTTAGGGGCGGGAGGGCCGAACACCGGGGAGCTGTTTTTT	CASSLGAGGPNTGELFF
TRBJ1-2	TRBD1	TRBV30	-	TGTGCCTGGAGGGGGACAGGGGGGTTCTATGGCTACACCTTC	CAWRGTGGFYGYTF
TRBJ2-1	-	TRBV6-5	-	TGTGCCACCAAACGGTACAATGAGCAGTTCTTC	CATKRYNEQFF
TRBJ2-2	TRBD1	TRBV27	few	TGTGCCAGCGTCAGACAGGGGTCCACCGGGGAGCTGTTTTTT	CASVRQGSTGELFF
TRBJ2-3	-	TRBV9	-	TGTGCCAGCAGCGTAAACGAGGCAGATACGCAGTATTTT	CASSVNEADTQYF
TRBJ2-1	-	TRBV2	few	TGTGCCAGCAGTGAGTCGCCTATCTCCTACAATGAGCAGTTCTTC	CASSESPISYNEQFF
TRBJ1-4	TRBD1	TRBV19	-	TGTGCCAGTAGTCCCCGGGACAGGGGTCAAGAAAAACTGTTTTTT	CASSPRDRGQEKLFF
TRBJ2-7	TRBD2	TRBV27	-	TGTGCCAGCAGAAACGGCGGGGGCTACGAGCAGTACTTC	CASRNGGGYEQYF
TRBJ2-5	-	TRBV7-3	-	TGTGCCAGCAGCTCCGGAGATAAAGAGACCCAGTACTTC	CASSSGDKETQYF
TRBJ2-1	-	TRBV7-3	-	TGTGCCAGCAGCTTCATGCGGAGCTCCTACAATGAGCAGTTCTTC	CASSFMRSSYNEQFF
TRBJ2-3	TRBD1	TRBV6-1	-	TGTGCCAGCAGTCCGACAGGGATTGGGACAGATACGCAGTATTTT	CASSPTGIGTDTQYF
TRBJ2-3	TRBD2	TRBV7-9	-	TGTGCCAGCAGCTTAGTTGGTGGGAGGGGTGCAGATACGCAGTATTTT	CASSLVGGRGADTQYF
TRBJ2-1	TRBD2	TRBV2	-	TGTGCCAGCAGCGGCGGGCTAGCGGGAGGCAATGAGCAGTTCTTC	CASSGGLAGGNEQFF
TRBJ2-7	-	TRBV29-1	-	TGCAGCATAAGTCCAGGTAGGAACGAGCAGTACTTC	CSISPGRNEQYF
TRBJ1-1	-	TRBV5-5	-	TGTGCCAGCAGCTTACCAGTGAACACTGAAGCTTTCTTT	CASSLPVNTEAFF
TRBJ1-1	-	TRBV9	-	TGTGCCAGCAGCCCCCGCGCGAACACTGAAGCTTTCTTT	CASSPRANTEAFF
TRBJ2-2	-	TRBV6-5	-	TGTGCCAGCAGTTACTCTAGGGGGACCGGGGAGCTGTTTTTT	CASSYSRGTGELFF
TRBJ1-4	TRBD1	TRBV30	-	TGTGCCTGGAGTGTAATACAGGGGGCGGATCTGTTTTTT	CAWSVIQGADLFF
TRBJ2-7	TRBD2	TRBV6-5	-	TGTGCCAGCAGTTACGCCAACCGGGGGGAGTACTTC	CASSYANRGEYF
TRBJ2-1	TRBD2	TRBV10-3	-	TGTGCCATCAGTGCCACCGGGACTAGGGGTTCAGGGGAGCAGTTCTTC	CAISATGTRGSGEQFF
TRBJ1-2	TRBD1	TRBV9	-	TGTGCCAGCAGCGTAGAGGGACGACAGGGTTGGGGCCGCTATGGCTACACCTTC	CASSVEGRQGWGRYGYTF
TRBJ2-5	-	TRBV28	-	TGTGCCAGCAGTACCACAGGGGGGGGAGGGCCCATAGTGCCCCAGTACTTC	CASSTTGGGGPIVPQYF
TRBJ2-7	-	TRBV15	-	TGTGCCACCAGCTCGTCGTCCTTCTCCTACGAGCAGTACTTC	CATSSSSFSYEQYF
TRBJ2-5	TRBD2	TRBV5-1	-	TGCGCCAGCAGGGTGACTAGCGGTATTCAAGAGACCCAGTACTTC	CASRVTSGIQETQYF
TRBJ2-7	-	TRBV28	-	TGTGCCAGCAGTCCCCGCGGGGGCGCTGGGGAGCAGTACTTC	CASSPRGGAGEQYF
TRBJ1-5	TRBD1	TRBV4-1	-	TGCGCCAGCAGCCAGGACAGGGTGTCGACTAGCAATCAGCCCCAGCATTTT	CASSQDRVSTSNQPQHF
TRBJ1-5	TRBD1	TRBV30	-	TGTGCCTGGAGTGACCGACAGGGGGTTCAGCCCCAGCATTTT	CAWSDRQGVQPQHF
TRBJ2-5	TRBD1	TRBV18	-	TGTGCCAGCTCACCTCTACAGGGGATTCAAGAGACCCAGTACTTC	CASSPLQGIQETQYF
TRBJ1-1	TRBD1	TRBV5-1	-	TGCGCCAGCAGCCCTTACGGACAGGGAGTCCAATACACTGAAGCTTTCTTT	CASSPYGQGVQYTEAFF
TRBJ1-1	TRBD1	TRBV14	-	TGTGCCAGCAGCCTAGACAGGGGTGAAGCTTTCTTT	CASSLDRGEAFF
TRBJ1-2	-	TRBV7-2	-	TGTGCCAGCAGTCCCACCACGGGCTATGGCTACACCTTC	CASSPTTGYGYTF
TRBJ1-5	TRBD1	TRBV18	-	TGTGCCAGCTCACGAGGGACAGGGGACGGGGGGGCCCAGCATTTT	CASSRGTGDGGAQHF
TRBJ2-1	-	TRBV5-4	-	TGTGCCAGCAGCCCACAGGGCAGGCTAGCAAGGGGCGAGCAGTTCTTC	CASSPQGRLARGEQFF
TRBJ2-7	-	TRBV19	few	TGTGCCAGTAGTATAAGGGGGGGGGCTTCCTACGAGCAGTACTTC	CASSIRGGASYEQYF
TRBJ1-3	TRBD1	TRBV30	-	TGTGCCTGGACCGGGACAGGGGTTGGAAACACCATATATTTT	CAWTGTGVGNTIYF
TRBJ2-5	TRBD2	TRBV27	once	TGTGCCAGCAGTTTATCTCTAGGGACTAGTGGGCAAGAGACCCAGTACTTC	CASSLSLGTSGQETQYF
TRBJ2-3	-	TRBV25-1	-	TGTGCCAGCAGTGAATCGGCAGATACGCAGTATTTT	CASSESADTQYF
TRBJ2-2	TRBD1	TRBV27	-	TGTGCCAGCAGCATCCGGGACAGATACACCGGGGAGCTGTTTTTT	CASSIRDRYTGELFF
TRBJ2-7	TRBD2	TRBV19	-	TGTGCCAGTAGTATAAGTAGCGGGAGTTACGAGCAGTACTTC	CASSISSGSYEQYF
TRBJ2-1	TRBD2	TRBV4-2	-	TGTGCCAGCAGCCAAGGGACTAGCGGTTACAATGAGCAGTTCTTC	CASSQGTSGYNEQFF
TRBJ2-7	-	TRBV27	-	TGTGCCAGCTTCTCGAGCTCCTACGAGCAGTACTTC	CASFSSSYEQYF
TRBJ2-7	-	TRBV14	-	TGTGCCAGCAGCCAAGATCGGTTGTCCCCTGTATACTACGAGCAGTACTTC	CASSQDRLSPVYYEQYF
TRBJ2-1	TRBD2	TRBV7-2	-	TGTGCCAGCAGCAGCACGACTAGCGGGAGGGCCTTTGTAATGGATGAGCAGTTCTTC	CASSSTTSGRAFVMDEQFF
TRBJ1-1	TRBD1	TRBV7-3	-	TGTGCCAGCAGCACACAGGGGGCTAGGTACACTGAAGCTTTCTTT	CASSTQGARYTEAFF
TRBJ2-1	TRBD2	TRBV18	-	TGTGCCAGCTCACCAACCGGGACTAGTAGGAATGAGCAGTTCTTC	CASSPTGTSRNEQFF
TRBJ1-2	-	TRBV5-1	few	TGCGCCAGCAGCTTGGGATACAGTAACTATGGCTACACCTTC	CASSLGYSNYGYTF
TRBJ2-7	TRBD2	TRBV9	-	TGTGCCAGCAGCTCCCGACTAGCGGGCCCTACCTACGAGCAGTACTTC	CASSSRLAGPTYEQYF
TRBJ1-2	-	TRBV30	few	TGTGCCTGGAGTGTATGGGGGGTCGGTGGCTACACCTTC	CAWSVWGVGGYTF
TRBJ2-3	-	TRBV5-1	-	TGCGCCAGCAGCTTGGGGCAGCGGTCTAGCACAGATACGCAGTATTTT	CASSLGQRSSTDTQYF
TRBJ2-1	-	TRBV7-2	-	TGTGCCAGCAGCTCTTATGAGAGGGCCCCCAATGAGCAGTTCTTC	CASSSYERAPNEQFF